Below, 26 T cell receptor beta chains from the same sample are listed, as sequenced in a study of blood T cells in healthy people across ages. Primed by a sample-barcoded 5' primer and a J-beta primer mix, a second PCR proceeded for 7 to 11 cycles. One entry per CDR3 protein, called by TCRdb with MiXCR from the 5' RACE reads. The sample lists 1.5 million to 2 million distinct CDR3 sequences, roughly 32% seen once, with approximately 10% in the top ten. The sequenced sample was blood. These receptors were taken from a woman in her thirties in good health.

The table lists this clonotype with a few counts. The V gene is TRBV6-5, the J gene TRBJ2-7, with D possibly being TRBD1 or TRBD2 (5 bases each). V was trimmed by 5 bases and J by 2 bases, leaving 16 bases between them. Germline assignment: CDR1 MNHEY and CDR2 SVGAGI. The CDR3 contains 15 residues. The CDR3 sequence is CASSETGTGPYEQYF. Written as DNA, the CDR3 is TGTGCCAGCAGTGAAACCGGGACGGGACCCTACGAGCAGTACTTC.

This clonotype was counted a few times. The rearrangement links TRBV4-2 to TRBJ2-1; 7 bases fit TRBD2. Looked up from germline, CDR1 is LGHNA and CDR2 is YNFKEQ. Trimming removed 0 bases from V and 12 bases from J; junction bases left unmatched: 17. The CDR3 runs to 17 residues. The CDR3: CASSQDVSSGGSLRQFF. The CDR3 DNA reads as TGTGCCAGCAGCCAAGATGTTAGTAGTGGCGGGAGCTTACGGCAGTTCTTC.

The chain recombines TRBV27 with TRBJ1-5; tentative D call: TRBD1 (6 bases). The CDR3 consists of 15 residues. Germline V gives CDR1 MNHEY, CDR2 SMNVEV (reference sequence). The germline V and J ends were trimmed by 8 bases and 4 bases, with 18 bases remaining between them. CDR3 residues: CASRVAGAVNQPQHF. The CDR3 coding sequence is TGTGCCAGCCGGGTAGCAGGGGCTGTTAATCAGCCCCAGCATTTT.

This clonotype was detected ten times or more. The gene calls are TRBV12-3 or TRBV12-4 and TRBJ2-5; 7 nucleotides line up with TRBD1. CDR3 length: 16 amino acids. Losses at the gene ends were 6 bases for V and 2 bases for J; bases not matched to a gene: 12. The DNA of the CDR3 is TGTGCCAGCAGCCTGAGTGTGGGCAGGGGGCAAGAGACCCAGTACTTC. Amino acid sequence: CASSLSVGRGQETQYF.

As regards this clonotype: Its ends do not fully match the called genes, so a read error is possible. This chain's CDR3 is CASSSGTSGGAYGTDTQYF. In DNA form, the CDR3 reads TGTGCCAGCAGCTCCGGGACTAGCGGGGGGGCCTACGGCACAGATACACAGTATTTT. The V gene is TRBV7-3, the J gene TRBJ2-3; TRBD2 aligns across 16 bases. Germline CDR1 reads SGHTA; CDR2 reads FQGTGA. The CDR3 is 19 residues long.

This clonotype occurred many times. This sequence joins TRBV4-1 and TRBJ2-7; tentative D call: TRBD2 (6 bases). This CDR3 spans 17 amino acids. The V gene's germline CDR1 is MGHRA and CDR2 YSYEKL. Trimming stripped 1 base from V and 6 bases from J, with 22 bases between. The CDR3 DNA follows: TGCGCCAGCAGCCAAGTAGGACGCCGGCAGGGAGGCTCCGAGCAGTACTTC. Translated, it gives CASSQVGRRQGGSEQYF.

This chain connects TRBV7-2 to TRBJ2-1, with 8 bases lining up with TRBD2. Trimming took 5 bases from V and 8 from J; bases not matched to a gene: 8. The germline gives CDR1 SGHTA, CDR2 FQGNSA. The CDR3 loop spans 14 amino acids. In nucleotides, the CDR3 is TGTGCCAGCAGCCAGGGGCGGGGGGCGTATGAGCAGTTCTTC. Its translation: CASSQGRGAYEQFF.

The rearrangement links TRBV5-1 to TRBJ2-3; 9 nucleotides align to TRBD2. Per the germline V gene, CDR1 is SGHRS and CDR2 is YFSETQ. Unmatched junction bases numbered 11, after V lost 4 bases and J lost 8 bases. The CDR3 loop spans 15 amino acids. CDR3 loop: CASSPRASGTLTQYF. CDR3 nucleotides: TGCGCCAGCAGCCCGCGCGCTAGCGGGACACTTACGCAGTATTTT. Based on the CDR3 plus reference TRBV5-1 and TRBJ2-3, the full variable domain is KAGVTQTPRYLIKTRGQQVTLSCSPISGHRSVSWYQQTPGQGLQFLFEYFSETQRNKGNFPGRFSGRQFSNSRSEMNVSTLELGDSALYLCASSPRASGTLTQYFGPGTRLTVL.

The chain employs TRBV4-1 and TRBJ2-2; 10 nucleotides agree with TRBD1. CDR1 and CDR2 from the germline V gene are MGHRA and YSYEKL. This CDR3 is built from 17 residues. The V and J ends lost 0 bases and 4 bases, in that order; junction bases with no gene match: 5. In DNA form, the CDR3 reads TGCGCCAGCAGCCAAGATCCCGGGACAGGGGTCACCGGGGAGCTGTTTTTT. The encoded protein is CASSQDPGTGVTGELFF.

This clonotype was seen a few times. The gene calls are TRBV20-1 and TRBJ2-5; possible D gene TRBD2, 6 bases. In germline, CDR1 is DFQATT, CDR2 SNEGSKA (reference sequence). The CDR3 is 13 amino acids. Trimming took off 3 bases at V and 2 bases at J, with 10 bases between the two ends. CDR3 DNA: TGCAGTGCTAGGGGGGGTCGTCAAGAGACCCAGTACTTC. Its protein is CSARGGRQETQYF.

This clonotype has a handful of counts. The CDR3 region is CASSPLTGMGTDTQYF. The CDR3 DNA sequence: TGTGCCAGCAGCCCCCTTACCGGGATGGGCACAGATACGCAGTATTTT. This rearrangement joins TRBV9 to TRBJ2-3, with a tentative D call TRBD2 (5 bases). The CDR3 loop spans 16 amino acids. The V end was cut by 4 bases, the J end by 1 base, with 16 bases between. Germline CDR1 and CDR2: SGDLS and YYNGEE.

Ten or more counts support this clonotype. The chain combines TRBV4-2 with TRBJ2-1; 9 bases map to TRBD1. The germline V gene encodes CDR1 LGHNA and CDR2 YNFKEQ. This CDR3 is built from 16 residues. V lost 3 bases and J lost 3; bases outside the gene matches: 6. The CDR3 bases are TGTGCCAGCAGCCAGGGACAGGGCTATATCTACAATGAGCAGTTCTTC. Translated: CASSQGQGYIYNEQFF.

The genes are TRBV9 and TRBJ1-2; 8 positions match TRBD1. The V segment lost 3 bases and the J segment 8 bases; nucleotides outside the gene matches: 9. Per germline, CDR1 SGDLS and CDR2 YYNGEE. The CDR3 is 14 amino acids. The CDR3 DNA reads TGTGCCAGCAGCGGAGGGGGGACAGGACACGGCTACACCTTC. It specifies CASSGGGTGHGYTF.

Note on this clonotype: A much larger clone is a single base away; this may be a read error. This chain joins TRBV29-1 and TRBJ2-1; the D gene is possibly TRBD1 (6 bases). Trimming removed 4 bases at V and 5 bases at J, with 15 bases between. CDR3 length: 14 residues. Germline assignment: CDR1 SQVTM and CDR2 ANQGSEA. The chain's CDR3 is CSVAWTAGHNEQFF. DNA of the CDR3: TGCAGCGTTGCCTGGACAGCCGGACACAATGAGCAGTTCTTC.

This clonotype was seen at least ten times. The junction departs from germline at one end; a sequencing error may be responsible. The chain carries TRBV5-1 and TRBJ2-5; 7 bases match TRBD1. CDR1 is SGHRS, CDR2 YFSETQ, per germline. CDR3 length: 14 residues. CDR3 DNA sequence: TGTGCCAGCAGCTTAGGGGGCACCCAAGAGACCCAGTACTTC. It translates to CASSLGGTQETQYF.

The CDR3 here is CASSLGSLAGTPFTDTQYF. The CDR3 bases are TGTGCCAGCAGTTTAGGATCTCTAGCGGGCACCCCTTTCACAGATACGCAGTATTTT. This rearrangement joins TRBV27 to TRBJ2-3, with TRBD2 identical over 8 bases. Germline V CDR1 and CDR2: MNHEY, SMNVEV (reference sequence). The CDR3 is made up of 19 amino acids. After removal of 2 bases from V and 2 bases from J, the junction contained 15 bases not matched to a gene.

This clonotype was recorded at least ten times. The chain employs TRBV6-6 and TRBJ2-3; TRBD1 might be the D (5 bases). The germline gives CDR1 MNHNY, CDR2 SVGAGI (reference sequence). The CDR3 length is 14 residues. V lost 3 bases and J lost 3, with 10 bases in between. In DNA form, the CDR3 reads TGTGCCAGCAGTTATACCCCAGGGACAGATACGCAGTATTTT. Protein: CASSYTPGTDTQYF.

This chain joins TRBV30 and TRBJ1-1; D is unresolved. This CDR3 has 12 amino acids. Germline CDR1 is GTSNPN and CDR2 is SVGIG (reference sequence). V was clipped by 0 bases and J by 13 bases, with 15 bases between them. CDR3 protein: CAWSVFRRRVFF. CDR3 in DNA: TGTGCCTGGAGTGTGTTTCGCCGGAGGGTTTTCTTT.

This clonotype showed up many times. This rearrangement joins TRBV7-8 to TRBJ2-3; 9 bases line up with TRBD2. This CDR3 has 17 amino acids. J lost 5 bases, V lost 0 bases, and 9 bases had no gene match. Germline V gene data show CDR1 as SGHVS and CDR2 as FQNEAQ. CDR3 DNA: TGTGCCAGCAGCTTAGCCGTTATGGGACTAGCTGGAGATACGCAGTATTTT. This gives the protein CASSLAVMGLAGDTQYF.

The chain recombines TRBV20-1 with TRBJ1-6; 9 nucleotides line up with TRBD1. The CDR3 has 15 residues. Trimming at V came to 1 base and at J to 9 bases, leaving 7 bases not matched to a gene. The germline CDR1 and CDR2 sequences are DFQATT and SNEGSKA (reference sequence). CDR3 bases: TGCAGTGCTAGAGGGGACAGGGCATCGGTTTCACCCCTCCACTTT. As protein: CSARGDRASVSPLHF.

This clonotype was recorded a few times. The CDR3 sequence is CASSFEDRTNEQFF. The CDR3 DNA reads TGTGCCAGCAGCTTCGAGGACCGAACCAATGAGCAGTTCTTC. This chain links TRBV11-2 with TRBJ2-1, with D unresolved. V lost 3 bases and J 6 bases, leaving 12 bases between the germline ends. The CDR3 consists of 14 residues. The germline CDR1 and CDR2 sequences are SGHAT and FQNNGV.

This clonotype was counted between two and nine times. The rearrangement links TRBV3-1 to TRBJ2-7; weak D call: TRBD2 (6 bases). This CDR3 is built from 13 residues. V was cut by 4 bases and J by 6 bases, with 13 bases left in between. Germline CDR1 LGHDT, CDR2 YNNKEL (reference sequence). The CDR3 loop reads CASSPSGGREQYF. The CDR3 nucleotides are TGTGCCAGCAGCCCTTCCGGGGGTCGCGAGCAGTACTTC.

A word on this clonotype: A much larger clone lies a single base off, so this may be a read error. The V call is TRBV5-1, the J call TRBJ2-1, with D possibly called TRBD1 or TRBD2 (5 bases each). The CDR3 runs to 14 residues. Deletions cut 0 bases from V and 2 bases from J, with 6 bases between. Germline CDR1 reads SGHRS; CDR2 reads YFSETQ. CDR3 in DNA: TGCGCCAGCAGCTTGGGGGACCCCTACAATGAGCAGTTCTTC. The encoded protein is CASSLGDPYNEQFF. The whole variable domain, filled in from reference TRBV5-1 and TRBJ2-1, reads KAGVTQTPRYLIKTRGQQVTLSCSPISGHRSVSWYQQTPGQGLQFLFEYFSETQRNKGNFPGRFSGRQFSNSRSEMNVSTLELGDSALYLCASSLGDPYNEQFFGPGTRLTVL.

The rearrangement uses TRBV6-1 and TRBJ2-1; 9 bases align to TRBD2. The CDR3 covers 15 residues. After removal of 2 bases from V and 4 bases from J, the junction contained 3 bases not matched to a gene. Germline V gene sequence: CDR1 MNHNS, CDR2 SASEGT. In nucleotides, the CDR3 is TGTGCCAGCAGTGAAAGCCTAGCGGGGTACAATGAGCAGTTCTTC. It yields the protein CASSESLAGYNEQFF.

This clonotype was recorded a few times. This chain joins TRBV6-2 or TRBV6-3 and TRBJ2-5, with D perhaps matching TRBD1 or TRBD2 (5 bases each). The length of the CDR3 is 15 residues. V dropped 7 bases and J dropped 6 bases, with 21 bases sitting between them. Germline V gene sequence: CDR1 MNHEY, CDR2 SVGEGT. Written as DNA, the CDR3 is TGTGCCAGCATTACACCCGGGGCCCTCTCCCAGACCCAGTACTTC. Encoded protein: CASITPGALSQTQYF.

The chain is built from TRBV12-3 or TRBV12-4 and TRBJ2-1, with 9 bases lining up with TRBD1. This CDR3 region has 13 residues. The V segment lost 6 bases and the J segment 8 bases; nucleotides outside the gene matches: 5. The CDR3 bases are TGTGCCAGCAGCCTATGGACAGGGGATGAGCAGTTCTTC. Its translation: CASSLWTGDEQFF.